The rows below give T cell receptor beta chains drawn from one sample of a study of blood T cell repertoires in COVID-19. Here immunoSEQ multiplex PCR was the method, and the copy in TCRdb shows in-frame clones only, minus some. The sample records approximately 70,000 clones, about 68% being singletons. Material: peripheral blood. All receptors come from a woman aged 70-85 years with acute or convalescent COVID-19. CDR3s include the opening cysteine and the closing phenylalanine or tryptophan. D genes are given only for firm matches. Some rows have no size entry. The others give once, few or many, or a class for an expanded clone.

v_call,clone_size,d_call,j_call,cdr3_nt,cdr3_aa
TRBV2,once,-,TRBJ1-6,TGTGCCAGCAGTGAAGACGGTGGTGGTAATTCACCCCTCCACTTT,CASSEDGGGNSPLHF
TRBV7-8,-,-,TRBJ2-1,TGTGCCAGCAGCTGGAGCTCCTACAATGAGCAGTTCTTC,CASSWSSYNEQFF
TRBV6-4,-,-,TRBJ2-7,TGTGCCAGCACCTTCGACATAAGCCACGAGCAGTACTTC,CASTFDISHEQYF
TRBV12-5,-,-,TRBJ1-4,TGTGCTAGTGGTTTGGTACTGGGGGCAGGGGAAAAACTGTTTTTT,CASGLVLGAGEKLFF
TRBV18,-,-,TRBJ1-1,TGTGCCAGCTCACCAACCACAGGGAACACTGAAGCTTTCTTT,CASSPTTGNTEAFF
TRBV9,-,-,TRBJ1-2,TGTGCCAGCAGCCTGGGGCAATTCGGCTATGGCTACACCTTC,CASSLGQFGYGYTF
TRBV3-1/TRBV3-2,-,-,TRBJ1-1,TGTGCCAGCAGCTCCTTCGGAGGAGCTTTCTTT,CASSSFGGAFF
TRBV6-5,many,TRBD1,TRBJ1-2,TGTGCCAGCAGTTACATGCGGACAGGGGGGAACTATGGCTACACCTTC,CASSYMRTGGNYGYTF
TRBV3-1/TRBV3-2,once,TRBD1,TRBJ1-2,TGTGCCAGCAGCCAATCCGGGACAGGCGACTATGGCTACACCTTC,CASSQSGTGDYGYTF
TRBV6-1,few,TRBD1,TRBJ2-7,TGTGCCAGCAGTGAAGGGACAGGGGGTAGGCAGTACTTC,CASSEGTGGRQYF
TRBV5-1,-,-,TRBJ1-1,TGCGCCAGCGCAGGCGCCTTGAACACTGAAGCTTTCTTT,CASAGALNTEAFF
TRBV12-3/TRBV12-4,-,TRBD1,TRBJ2-7,TGTGCCAGCGGACAGGGGTTGGGCGAGCAGTACTTC,CASGQGLGEQYF
TRBV4-3,-,TRBD2,TRBJ2-1,TGCGCCAGCAGCCAGGAGGTTCCCGGGACTAGCGGGTACAATGAGCAGTTCTTC,CASSQEVPGTSGYNEQFF
TRBV19,-,TRBD2,TRBJ2-2,TGTGCCAGCGTGACTAGCGGGAAAGGCGGGGAGCTGTTTTTT,CASVTSGKGGELFF
TRBV27,few,-,TRBJ1-6,TGTGCCAGCAGTTTGATACGGGATTCACCCCTCCACTTT,CASSLIRDSPLHF
TRBV7-8,once,-,TRBJ2-5,TGTGCCAGCAGTATAGAAGAGACCCAGTACTTC,CASSIEETQYF
TRBV24-1,once,TRBD1,TRBJ2-3,TGTGCCACCAGTGTAGGACAGGGGGCCTCGGATACGCAGTATTTT,CATSVGQGASDTQYF
TRBV3-1/TRBV3-2,-,-,TRBJ1-1,TGTGCCAGCAGCCGCCGGACAGCTGAAGCTTTCTTT,CASSRRTAEAFF
TRBV5-4,-,-,TRBJ2-7,TGTGCCAGCAGCGCAGGGGATCTACGGTCCCACGAGCAGTACTTC,CASSAGDLRSHEQYF
TRBV6-4,once,TRBD2,TRBJ2-5,TGTGCCAGGGCACTAGCGGGGGGCCGAGAGACCCAGTACTTC,CARALAGGRETQYF
TRBV9,-,-,TRBJ2-1,TGTGCCAGCAGGCCCCGGATGTCGAGCGATGAGCAGTTCTTC,CASRPRMSSDEQFF
TRBV30,-,-,TRBJ1-1,TGTGCCTGGAGTGTATTCTTGAAGGGCTTCGAAGGGGGCACTGAAGCTTTCTTT,CAWSVFLKGFEGGTEAFF
TRBV7-6,-,TRBD1,TRBJ1-5,TGTGCCAGCAGCTTCCTGATCCGGGACAGGATGAGCAATCAGCCCCAGCATTTT,CASSFLIRDRMSNQPQHF
TRBV15,few,-,TRBJ1-3,TGTGCCACCAGCAGAGAGGCCCGGAGAGGAAACACCATATATTTT,CATSREARRGNTIYF
TRBV19,-,TRBD1,TRBJ1-2,TGTGCCAGTAGTCCGTGGGGACAGGGAACATCTAACTATGGCTACACCTTC,CASSPWGQGTSNYGYTF
TRBV3-1/TRBV3-2,-,TRBD2,TRBJ2-5,TGTGCCAGCAGCCAGAGGAATCTAGCGGGGGCCCGACCCTCCGGGCAGACCCAGTACTTC,CASSQRNLAGARPSGQTQYF
TRBV6-5,-,-,TRBJ1-1,TGTGCCAGCAGCCCACAGGGAGTCGGTGAAGCTTTCTTT,CASSPQGVGEAFF
TRBV28,-,TRBD1,TRBJ1-2,TGTGCCAGCAGTCAACAGGGGGCGAGGACCTATGGCTACACCTTC,CASSQQGARTYGYTF
TRBV7-9,-,-,TRBJ1-1,TGTGCCAGCGCCCCAGGTGTCTTGAACACTGAAGCTTTCTTT,CASAPGVLNTEAFF
TRBV4-1,-,-,TRBJ2-1,TGCGCCAGCAGCCACCCCGGGACAACAAAAGGGAATGAGCAGTTCTTC,CASSHPGTTKGNEQFF
TRBV5-4,-,-,TRBJ2-2,TGTGCCAGCACCTCACCGGCCGGGGAGCTGTTTTTT,CASTSPAGELFF
TRBV28,-,TRBD2,TRBJ2-7,TGTGCCAGCAGTTCGCTAACCACGGGACTAGCGGGAGCGTTGCACGAGCAGTACTTC,CASSSLTTGLAGALHEQYF
TRBV19,-,TRBD2,TRBJ2-3,TGTGCCAGTACGACCTCGACTAGCGGGTTTTTCACAGATACGCAGTATTTT,CASTTSTSGFFTDTQYF
TRBV28,-,-,TRBJ2-1,TGTGCCAGCAGGGTCTCTCCTCTAGTCTACAATGAGCAGTTCTTC,CASRVSPLVYNEQFF
TRBV19,-,-,TRBJ1-2,TGTGCCAGTAGTCCGGACTCCCCCTTAGGCTACACCTTC,CASSPDSPLGYTF
TRBV11-2,-,TRBD1,TRBJ1-1,TGTGCCAGCAGCTCGACAGGGAGGACTGAAGCTTTCTTT,CASSSTGRTEAFF
TRBV5-1,-,-,TRBJ2-1,TGCGCCAGCAGCATCCCGGGACTTTACAATGAGCAGTTCTTC,CASSIPGLYNEQFF
TRBV19,-,-,TRBJ1-1,TGTGCCAGTAGTATAGAGAGGAGGAACACTGAAGCTTTCTTT,CASSIERRNTEAFF
TRBV4-1,-,-,TRBJ2-7,TGCGCCAGCAGCCAATTCTTGGGGGTAGGACAGATCAACAAGCAGTACTTC,CASSQFLGVGQINKQYF
TRBV3-1/TRBV3-2,-,-,TRBJ1-1,TGTGCCAGCAGCCTCAGGGGCCAGAACACTGAAGCTTTCTTT,CASSLRGQNTEAFF
TRBV2,few,-,TRBJ2-7,TGTGCCAGCAGCCGGTATTACGAGCAGTACTTC,CASSRYYEQYF